The rows below give T cell receptor beta chains drawn from one sample of a study of shared clonotypes between healthy human individuals. Repertoires were generated with immunoSEQ multiplex PCR, while TCRdb's copy carries only in-frame clones and drops some. The top ten clones hold about 24% of a sample with roughly 890,000 clones, around 93% of them seen once. The sequenced sample was naive CD8+ T cells sorted from blood. The receptor source for this set is a man aged 30 to 39 in good health. The CDR3 runs from the conserved cysteine through the conserved F or W. A D gene is named only where the DNA matches it firmly. A row's size may be missing; if present it is once, few, many or a size class.

clone_size: once; v_call: TRBV2; d_call: TRBD1; j_call: TRBJ1-5; cdr3_nt: TGTGCCAGCCAGACAGGGAGCAATCAGCCCCAGCATTTT; cdr3_aa: CASQTGSNQPQHF
clone_size: .; v_call: TRBV5-1; d_call: .; j_call: TRBJ2-7; cdr3_nt: TGCGCCAGCAGGGGGGGACAAAACCACGAGCAGTACTTC; cdr3_aa: CASRGGQNHEQYF
clone_size: .; v_call: TRBV6-1; d_call: .; j_call: TRBJ2-4; cdr3_nt: TGTGCCAGCAGACCTGGGGGCGCCAAAAACATTCAGTACTTC; cdr3_aa: CASRPGGAKNIQYF
clone_size: .; v_call: TRBV7-2; d_call: .; j_call: TRBJ1-4; cdr3_nt: TGTGCCAGCAGCCCCGTGTCCCTTGGGCGTGAAAAACTGTTTTTT; cdr3_aa: CASSPVSLGREKLFF
clone_size: .; v_call: TRBV7-9; d_call: .; j_call: TRBJ1-5; cdr3_nt: TGTGCCAGCAGCTTAGATGGGGCTTGGGGCAATCAGCCCCAGCATTTT; cdr3_aa: CASSLDGAWGNQPQHF
clone_size: .; v_call: TRBV4-1; d_call: TRBD2; j_call: TRBJ2-2; cdr3_nt: TGCGCCAGCAGCCAGGTTAGCGGGAGGCCCGGGGAGCTGTTTTTT; cdr3_aa: CASSQVSGRPGELFF
clone_size: .; v_call: TRBV4-3; d_call: .; j_call: TRBJ2-3; cdr3_nt: TGCGCCAGCAGCCAAGACTTGGGGGGCACAGATACGCAGTATTTT; cdr3_aa: CASSQDLGGTDTQYF
clone_size: .; v_call: TRBV29-1; d_call: .; j_call: TRBJ2-5; cdr3_nt: TGCAGCGTTGAGTACAGGGTCCAAGAGACCCAGTACTTC; cdr3_aa: CSVEYRVQETQYF
clone_size: .; v_call: TRBV7-9; d_call: .; j_call: TRBJ2-1; cdr3_nt: TGTGCCAGCAGCACGGGTTTAGACAATGAGCAGTTCTTC; cdr3_aa: CASSTGLDNEQFF
clone_size: .; v_call: TRBV18; d_call: .; j_call: TRBJ1-2; cdr3_nt: TGTGCCAGCTCAGGCTATGGCTACACCTTC; cdr3_aa: CASSGYGYTF
clone_size: .; v_call: TRBV7-9; d_call: TRBD1; j_call: TRBJ1-4; cdr3_nt: TGTGCCAGCAGCGGACCGACAGGGGGATTTACTGAAAAACTGTTTTTT; cdr3_aa: CASSGPTGGFTEKLFF
clone_size: .; v_call: TRBV7-9; d_call: TRBD1; j_call: TRBJ1-1; cdr3_nt: TGTGCCAGCAGCTTTCAGGAGACAGGGGCCGCTTTCTTT; cdr3_aa: CASSFQETGAAFF
clone_size: .; v_call: TRBV10-2; d_call: .; j_call: TRBJ1-2; cdr3_nt: TGCGCCAGCGGGGAGGGTATCAACTATGGCTACACCTTC; cdr3_aa: CASGEGINYGYTF
clone_size: .; v_call: TRBV7-2; d_call: .; j_call: TRBJ2-7; cdr3_nt: TGTGCCAGCAGCTTAGCTGACGGCTCCTACGAGCAGTACTTC; cdr3_aa: CASSLADGSYEQYF
clone_size: .; v_call: TRBV4-1; d_call: TRBD1; j_call: TRBJ1-2; cdr3_nt: TGCGCCAGCAGCCAAGACAGGGACAGTCAAAAAGCAAGCTTC; cdr3_aa: CASSQDRDSQKASF
clone_size: .; v_call: TRBV29-1; d_call: .; j_call: TRBJ2-2; cdr3_nt: TGCAGCGTTGTGAGACAGGGAGGAACCGGGGAGCTGTTTTTT; cdr3_aa: CSVVRQGGTGELFF
clone_size: .; v_call: TRBV5-4; d_call: .; j_call: TRBJ2-1; cdr3_nt: TGTGCCAGCAGCCCAGACTCGTCCAATGAGCAGTTCTTC; cdr3_aa: CASSPDSSNEQFF
clone_size: .; v_call: TRBV27; d_call: TRBD1; j_call: TRBJ1-4; cdr3_nt: TGTGCCAGCAGTTTGTCGGGACAGGGGGCGGAAAAACTGTTTTTT; cdr3_aa: CASSLSGQGAEKLFF
clone_size: .; v_call: TRBV27; d_call: .; j_call: TRBJ2-5; cdr3_nt: TGTGCCAGCAGTTCATCACCGGGGTACCAAGAGACCCAGTACTTC; cdr3_aa: CASSSSPGYQETQYF
clone_size: once; v_call: TRBV6-5; d_call: .; j_call: TRBJ2-1; cdr3_nt: TGTGCCAGCAGTCCCCTAGGTCCTTTTTACAATGAGCAGTTCTTC; cdr3_aa: CASSPLGPFYNEQFF
clone_size: .; v_call: TRBV4-1; d_call: .; j_call: TRBJ2-7; cdr3_nt: TGCGCCAGCAGCCAAGATGACAGCGATTTTCCCTACGAGCAGTACTTC; cdr3_aa: CASSQDDSDFPYEQYF
clone_size: .; v_call: TRBV29-1; d_call: .; j_call: TRBJ2-7; cdr3_nt: TGCAGCGTTGAAAAAGAGTACCACGAGCAGTACTTC; cdr3_aa: CSVEKEYHEQYF
clone_size: .; v_call: TRBV5-1; d_call: TRBD1; j_call: TRBJ2-1; cdr3_nt: TGCGCCAGCAGCTTGTCAGGGGGATTTTACAATGAGCAGTTCTTC; cdr3_aa: CASSLSGGFYNEQFF
clone_size: once; v_call: TRBV11-2; d_call: .; j_call: TRBJ2-7; cdr3_nt: TGTGCCAGCAGCTTAGATCGCCCCGAGGGGGCGGGGGAGCAGTACTTC; cdr3_aa: CASSLDRPEGAGEQYF
clone_size: .; v_call: TRBV5-4; d_call: .; j_call: TRBJ2-5; cdr3_nt: TGTGCCAGCAGCTTGGCCGGGGCGGGGCTAGATAAAGAGACCCAGTACTTC; cdr3_aa: CASSLAGAGLDKETQYF
clone_size: .; v_call: TRBV13; d_call: .; j_call: TRBJ2-3; cdr3_nt: TGTGCCAGCAGCTTAGTGGGGCTAGCGACAGATACGCAGTATTTT; cdr3_aa: CASSLVGLATDTQYF
clone_size: .; v_call: TRBV5-6; d_call: .; j_call: TRBJ2-7; cdr3_nt: TGTGCCAGCAGCTTGGGCTTCAGGGGAGGCACCTACGAGCAGTACTTC; cdr3_aa: CASSLGFRGGTYEQYF
clone_size: once; v_call: TRBV27; d_call: TRBD2; j_call: TRBJ2-1; cdr3_nt: TGTGCCAGCAGGTCTAGCGGGAGGAACAATGAGCAGTTCTTC; cdr3_aa: CASRSSGRNNEQFF